This record concerns one TCR beta chain sequence. The antigen is undetermined. This sample is part of a study of read filtering for tumor transcriptome and immune sequencing. About the research overall: After DNase treatment, RNA was made into whole-transcriptome libraries.

Bone marrow was sampled from every patient at the time of active disease. This CDR3 is built from 18 residues. CDR1 LNHDA and CDR2 SQIVND come from the germline V gene (reference sequence). The V gene end was trimmed by 3 bases and the J gene end by 0 bases; junction bases not matched to a gene: 7. General observations from the study: The CD138-negative fraction was mixed bone marrow immune cells, not pure T cells. IR-seq captured clonotypes deeper and more reliably than RNA-seq.

From roughly 390 ng of RNA, a library with molecular barcoded alpha/delta and beta/gamma adaptors was made. TCRdb called the reads again in MiXCR, with one record for every CDR3 protein. The repertoire holds around 130,000 distinct CDR3 sequences, around 13% seen once, with more than 9.5% in the top ten. The sequence derives from a donor aged 40 or over with multiple myeloma. The chain combines TRBV19 with TRBJ2-4; TRBD2 matches at 11 bases. Sequenced: a population of CD138-negative cells sorted from bone marrow. This chain's CDR3 is CASSIGTSGAVAKNIQYF. CDR3 DNA sequence: TGTGCCAGTAGTATCGGGACTAGCGGAGCAGTAGCCAAAAACATTCAGTACTTC.